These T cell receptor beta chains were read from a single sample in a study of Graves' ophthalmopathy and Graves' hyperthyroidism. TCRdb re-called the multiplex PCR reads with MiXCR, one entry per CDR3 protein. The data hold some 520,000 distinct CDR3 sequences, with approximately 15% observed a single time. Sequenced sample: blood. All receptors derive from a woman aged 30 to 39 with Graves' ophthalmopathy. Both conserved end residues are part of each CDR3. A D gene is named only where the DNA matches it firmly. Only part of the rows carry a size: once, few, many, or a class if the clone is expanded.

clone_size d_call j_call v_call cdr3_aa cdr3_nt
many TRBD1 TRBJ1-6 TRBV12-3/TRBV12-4 CASSTGQGAISYNSPLHF TGTGCCAGCAGCACGGGCCAGGGGGCGATCTCCTATAATTCACCCCTCCACTTT
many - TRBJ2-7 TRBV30 CAWRDSSYEQYF TGTGCCTGGAGGGACAGCTCCTACGAGCAGTACTTC
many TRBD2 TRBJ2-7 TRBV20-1 CSATLAAYEQYF TGCAGTGCAACGCTAGCGGCCTACGAGCAGTACTTC
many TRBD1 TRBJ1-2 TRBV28 CATQPGGAEDYGYTF TGTGCCACCCAGCCAGGGGGCGCGGAGGACTATGGCTACACCTTC
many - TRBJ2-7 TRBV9 CASSVGGYEQYF TGTGCCAGCAGCGTAGGAGGGTACGAGCAGTACTTC
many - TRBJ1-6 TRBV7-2 CASSLPNNSPLHF TGTGCCAGCAGCTTACCAAATAATTCACCCCTCCACTTT
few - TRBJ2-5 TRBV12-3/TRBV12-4 CASSLGIGSQETQYF TGTGCCAGCAGTTTGGGTATTGGTAGTCAAGAGACCCAGTACTTC
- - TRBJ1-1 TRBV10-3 CAIRRDLGTEAFF TGTGCCATCAGGAGGGACCTAGGTACTGAAGCTTTCTTT
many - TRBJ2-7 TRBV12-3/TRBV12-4 CASRSQGSYEQYF TGTGCCAGCAGATCGCAGGGCTCCTACGAGCAGTACTTC
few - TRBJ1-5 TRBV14 CASSRGGYNQPQHF TGTGCCAGCAGCCGTGGGGGATACAATCAGCCCCAGCATTTT
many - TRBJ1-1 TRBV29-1 CSVEDYEAFF TGCAGCGTTGAAGATTATGAAGCTTTCTTT
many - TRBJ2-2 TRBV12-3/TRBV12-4 CASSLPYTGELFF TGTGCCAGCAGTTTACCCTACACCGGGGAGCTGTTTTTT
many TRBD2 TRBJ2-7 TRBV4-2 CASSLATSGGTYEQYF TGTGCCAGCAGCCTGGCGACTAGCGGGGGTACCTACGAGCAGTACTTC
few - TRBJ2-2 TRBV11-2 CASSLYSSLVAGELFF TGTGCCAGCAGCTTATATTCTAGCTTGGTCGCCGGGGAGCTGTTTTTT
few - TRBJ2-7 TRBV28 CASSFTIDQRNEQYF TGTGCCAGCAGTTTCACAATAGACCAAAGGAACGAGCAGTACTTC
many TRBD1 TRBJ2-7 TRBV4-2 CASSLTTTGAEQYF TGTGCCAGCAGCCTTACAACCACAGGGGCCGAGCAGTACTTC
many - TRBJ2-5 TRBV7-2 CASSQTQETQYF TGTGCCAGCAGCCAAACTCAAGAGACCCAGTACTTC
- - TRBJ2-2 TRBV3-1 CASSQEGMGTGELFF TGTGCCAGCAGCCAAGAGGGGATGGGGACCGGGGAGCTGTTTTTT
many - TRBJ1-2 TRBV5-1 CATSGPGLGYTF TGCGCCACCTCGGGCCCCGGGCTTGGCTACACCTTC
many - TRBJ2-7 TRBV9 CASSVDDSYEQYF TGTGCCAGCAGCGTAGATGACTCCTACGAGCAGTACTTC
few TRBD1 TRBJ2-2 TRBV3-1 CASSQVMPGTGGNTGELFF TGTGCCAGCAGCCAAGTCATGCCGGGGACAGGAGGGAACACCGGGGAGCTGTTTTTT
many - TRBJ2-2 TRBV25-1 CASSEPRDTGELFF TGTGCCAGCAGTGAGCCCAGGGACACCGGGGAGCTGTTTTTT
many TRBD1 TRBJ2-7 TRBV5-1 CASSAATGVSYEQYF TGCGCCAGCAGCGCCGCCACAGGGGTCTCCTACGAGCAGTACTTC
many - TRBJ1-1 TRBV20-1 CSARISDNTEAFF TGCAGTGCTAGAATCTCAGATAACACTGAAGCTTTCTTT
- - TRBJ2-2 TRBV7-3 CASSSTDTGELFF TGTGCCAGCAGCTCTACAGATACCGGGGAGCTGTTTTTT
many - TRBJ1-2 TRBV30 CAWSGGYGYTF TGTGCCTGGAGTGGCGGCTATGGCTACACCTTC
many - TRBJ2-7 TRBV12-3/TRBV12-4 CASRRQANEQYF TGTGCCAGCAGGCGACAGGCGAACGAGCAGTACTTC
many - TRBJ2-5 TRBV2 CASSEGAFRGTQYF TGTGCCAGCAGTGAAGGGGCTTTTCGCGGGACCCAGTACTTC
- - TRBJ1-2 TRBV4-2 CASSQSQGQDYGYTF TGTGCCAGCAGCCAATCCCAAGGGCAAGACTATGGCTACACCTTC
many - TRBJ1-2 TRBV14 CASSSRPPGYYGYTF TGTGCCAGCAGCTCCCGCCCTCCAGGGTATTATGGCTACACCTTC
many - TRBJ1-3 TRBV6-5 CASSYSDYGNTIYF TGTGCCAGCAGTTACTCTGACTATGGAAACACCATATATTTT
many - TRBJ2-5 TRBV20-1 CSAILGGGQETQYF TGCAGTGCTATACTCGGTGGAGGGCAAGAGACCCAGTACTTC
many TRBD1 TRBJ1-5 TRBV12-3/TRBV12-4 CASSQGDYQPQHF TGTGCCAGCTCCCAGGGGGACTATCAGCCCCAGCATTTT
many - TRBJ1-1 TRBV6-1 CASSTGTGNTEAFF TGTGCCAGCAGTACCGGGACTGGGAACACTGAAGCTTTCTTT
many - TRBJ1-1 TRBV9 CASSVVGQMNTEAFF TGTGCCAGCAGCGTAGTAGGACAAATGAACACTGAAGCTTTCTTT
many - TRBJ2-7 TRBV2 CASIRDNSYEQYF TGTGCCAGCATACGGGACAACTCCTACGAGCAGTACTTC
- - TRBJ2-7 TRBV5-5 CASSFLGLLVDGQYF TGTGCCAGCAGCTTTTTGGGACTCCTCGTTGACGGGCAGTACTTC
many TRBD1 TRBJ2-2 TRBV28 CASSPGQGHTGELFF TGTGCCAGCAGTCCGGGACAGGGCCACACCGGGGAGCTGTTTTTT
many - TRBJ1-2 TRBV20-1 CSASGAGYTF TGCAGTGCTAGCGGTGCCGGCTACACCTTC
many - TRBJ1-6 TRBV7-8 CASRRTGFSYNSPLHF TGTGCCAGCAGACGGACGGGGTTTTCCTATAATTCACCCCTCCACTTT
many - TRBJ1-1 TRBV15 CATSRESGNWGNTEAFF TGTGCCACCAGCAGAGAGTCGGGGAACTGGGGGAACACTGAAGCTTTCTTT
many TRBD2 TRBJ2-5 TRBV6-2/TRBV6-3 CASSSAGAWSETQYF TGTGCCAGCAGCTCAGCGGGGGCTTGGTCGGAGACCCAGTACTTC
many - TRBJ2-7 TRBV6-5 CASTVGVGSYEQYF TGTGCCAGCACGGTAGGGGTTGGCTCCTACGAGCAGTACTTC
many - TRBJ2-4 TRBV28 CASSLGGAIKNIQYF TGTGCCAGCAGTTTAGGAGGGGCTATCAAAAACATTCAGTACTTC